The text below deals with one T cell receptor beta chain. This clonotype was counted at least ten times. Its recognized antigen is unknown. Base qualities are not at hand, and no much larger clone is one base apart. This record comes from a study. The instrument was an Illumina MiSeq. In-frame beta chains were kept once TCRdb had trimmed the public reads at Q25 with fastp and called clones with MiXCR. Entries are consolidated by CDR3 protein sequence, retaining the most common genes and DNA. The table for this sample lists just over 4,000 distinct CDR3 sequences; roughly a tenth of them were counted only once. The biggest ten clones account for about an eighth of the sample. The germline V gene supplies CDR1 SGHTA and CDR2 FQGNSA. The CDR3, from cysteine to phenylalanine, totals 15 residues. Only the CDR3 region is kept as DNA, spanning 45 bases read in frame from base 1. Compared with germline, V lacks 3 bases and J lacks 3 bases; bases without a gene match: 5.

The origin of this receptor is a human donor with rheumatoid arthritis. The chain was built from TRBV7-2 and TRBJ2-7; TRBD2 agrees with 10 junctional bases. The sample was CD4+ T cells from synovial fluid. The CDR3 protein sequence reads: CASSFRLAGVYEQYF. The DNA is TGTGCCAGCAGCTTTAGGCTAGCGGGAGTCTACGAGCAGTACTTC.